This TCR beta chain was retrieved from a study of blood T cell repertoires in COVID-19. Study details: The samples span acute and convalescent COVID-19 from the United States, Italy and Spain. PBMCs, B-cell-depleted T cells, or T cells provided the cDNA or gDNA that made up the material.

Authors' analysis steps: Scientists estimated how many nucleated cells there were by amplifying reference gene primers. Method: immunoSEQ multiplex PCR; TCRdb's copy keeps in-frame clones and lacks some. The DNA was the basis for D and trimming; V, J and clone size are from that table. Of roughly 120,000 clones listed, approximately 89% were seen once; the top ten hold about 4.5%. The sequenced sample was peripheral blood. This sequence was found in a man aged 35-49 years with acute or convalescent COVID-19.

Here the CDR3 reads CASNLGGIPNQPQHF. In DNA form, the CDR3 reads TGTGCCAGCAACCTAGGGGGAATTCCCAATCAGCCCCAGCATTTT. V and J are TRBV9 and TRBJ1-5; the D gene is possibly TRBD1 (6 bases). CDR3 length: 15 amino acids. Germline lookup yields CDR1 SGDLS and CDR2 YYNGEE. Trimming left V 6 bases short and J 3 bases short, with 16 bases between.